This T cell receptor (beta chain) emerged from a study of cytomegalovirus exposure and HLA in healthy donors. Study details: Early on, a data release was issued that held about 85 million unique TCRs from HLA-typed donors. Membership in the Caucasian-associated ancestry cluster was found for around four fifths of approximately 400 genotyped donors. General study points: V segments that were indistinguishable, TRBV6-2 and TRBV6-3 among them, were omitted from analysis. HLA restriction was apparent for most CMV-associated TCR beta chains in a later analysis.

Vbeta (60) and Jbeta (13) primers were used in the PCR. Method: immunoSEQ multiplex PCR; TCRdb's copy keeps in-frame clones and lacks some. In total, the table holds 93,000 or so clones. About this clone: Its antigen is undetermined.

The germline V gene has CDR1 PRHDT and CDR2 FYEKMQ (reference sequence). The CDR3 has 12 residues. Trimming shortened V by 5 bases and J by 4 bases, and 6 bases separated the two germline ends. The V call is TRBV13, the J call TRBJ2-1; D not resolved. This sequence was found in a man in his forties or fifties in good health and CMV-seronegative. The sequenced sample consisted of PBMCs. CDR3 protein: CASSPYYNEQFF. The CDR3 nucleotides read TGTGCCAGCAGCCCCTATTACAATGAGCAGTTCTTC. Full variable domain (rest looked up from reference TRBV13 and TRBJ2-1): AAGVIQSPRHLIKEKRETATLKCYPIPRHDTVYWYQQGPGQDPQFLISFYEKMQSDKGSIPDRFSAQQFSDYHSELNMSSLELGDSALYFCASSPYYNEQFFGPGTRLTVL.